The rows below give T cell receptor beta chains drawn from one sample of a study of long-term antiretroviral therapy in people with HIV. The repertoire was sequenced with immunoSEQ multiplex PCR; TCRdb's copy has only in-frame clones and lacks some. Of 33,000 or so clones listed, 80% to 90% are singletons. The input for sequencing was unsorted PBMCs, taken 0.3 years after starting antiretroviral therapy. Receptor source: a man between 18 and 29 years old with HIV. The CDR3 runs from the conserved cysteine through the conserved F or W. The D gene is left open where the match is weak. Size tells how often a clone was seen (once, few, many) or the class of an expanded clone, and some rows leave it out.

.,TRBV28,.,TRBJ2-7,CASSLSEEGGHEQYF,TGTGCCAGCAGCCTGAGTGAGGAAGGGGGGCACGAGCAGTACTTC
TRBD1,TRBV5-4,.,TRBJ1-2,CASSLGQGRFYGYTF,TGTGCCAGCAGCTTGGGACAGGGGAGGTTCTATGGCTACACCTTC
.,TRBV9,.,TRBJ2-3,CASSGGKGTDTQYF,TGTGCCAGCAGCGGGGGAAAAGGCACAGATACGCAGTATTTT
TRBD1,TRBV6-5,.,TRBJ2-1,CASRRDRGHGVIF,TGTGCCAGCAGACGAGACAGGGGGCATGGGGTGATCTTC
TRBD1,TRBV25-1,.,TRBJ2-7,CASSWTGKPYEQYF,TGTGCCAGCTCCTGGACAGGGAAGCCCTACGAGCAGTACTTC
.,TRBV2,.,TRBJ1-5,CASGQTGRNQPQHF,TGTGCCAGCGGTCAGACAGGCAGGAATCAGCCCCAGCATTTT
TRBD2,TRBV5-1,once,TRBJ2-5,CASSLAFGLAGETQYF,TGCGCCAGCAGCTTGGCTTTTGGACTAGCGGGAGAGACCCAGTACTTC
.,TRBV7-2,.,TRBJ1-2,CASSLVSRTAHFYGYTF,TGTGCCAGCAGCTTAGTATCGCGGACAGCTCACTTCTATGGCTACACCTTC
TRBD2,TRBV6-5,.,TRBJ2-3,CASSYGTRFATQYF,TGTGCCAGCAGTTACGGGACTAGATTTGCTACGCAGTATTTT
TRBD2,TRBV6-5,.,TRBJ2-5,CASSFSGGLQETQYF,TGTGCCAGCAGTTTTAGCGGGGGGCTCCAAGAGACCCAGTACTTC
TRBD1,TRBV5-1,.,TRBJ1-2,CASSLGWTGGGYTF,TGCGCCAGCAGCTTGGGGTGGACAGGGGGAGGCTACACCTTC